One sample yielded the 21 T cell receptor beta chains listed below, sequenced in a study of PD-L1 blockade in urothelial cancer. The method was immunoSEQ multiplex PCR; TCRdb's version includes in-frame clones alone and lacks a portion of them. Of some 84,000 clones listed, roughly nine tenths were seen once; the top ten hold around 5%. The input for sequencing was PBMCs, taken around atezolizumab (anti-PD-L1) treatment. These TCRs come from a woman aged 70-85 years with urothelial cancer.

CDR3 amino acids: CAISASTTTGELFF. CDR3 sequence (DNA): TGTGCCATCAGTGCTAGCACTACCACCGGGGAGCTGTTTTTT. The V and J genes are TRBV10-3 and TRBJ2-2, with TRBD2 as a possible D gene (5 bases). Germline assignment: CDR1 ENHRY and CDR2 SYGVKD. Trimming pared 4 bases from V and 4 bases from J, leaving 10 bases between. The CDR3 is made up of 14 amino acids.

This rearrangement joins TRBV6-5 to TRBJ2-2; a possible D gene is TRBD1 (6 bases). V lost 5 bases and J lost 3, with 10 bases in between. CDR3 length: 14 residues. Germline CDR1 is MNHEY and CDR2 is SVGAGI. CDR3: CASSDGQYTGELFF. DNA of the CDR3: TGTGCCAGCAGTGACGGACAGTACACCGGGGAGCTGTTTTTT.

This rearrangement joins TRBV7-2 to TRBJ1-2, with a weak D call TRBD1 (5 bases). Trimming left V 1 base short and J 7 bases short, with 13 bases between. The CDR3 is 14 amino acids. Germline V lookup: CDR1 SGHTA, CDR2 FQGNSA. The CDR3 DNA follows: TGTGCCAGCAGCTTAGATTCAGGGAGGAGTGGCTACACCTTC. Translation: CASSLDSGRSGYTF.

This sequence joins TRBV11-2 and TRBJ2-1; TRBD2 aligns across 10 bases. Trimming took 5 bases from V and 6 from J; bases not matched to a gene: 10. This CDR3 comprises 16 residues. In germline, CDR1 is SGHAT, CDR2 FQNNGV. The CDR3 is CASSRGAGGPANEQFF. CDR3 nucleotides: TGTGCCAGCAGCCGAGGAGCGGGGGGGCCTGCCAATGAGCAGTTCTTC.

The chain recombines TRBV11-2 with TRBJ2-7, with TRBD1 matching 8 bases. The germline V gene encodes CDR1 SGHAT and CDR2 FQNNGV. V dropped 1 base and J dropped 1; count of bases not matched to a gene: 6. The CDR3 runs to 16 residues. CDR3 sequence (DNA): TGTGCCAGCAGCTTAGCGGCGGACAGGGTGTCCTACGAGCAGTACTTC. It encodes CASSLAADRVSYEQYF.

The rearrangement uses TRBV19 and TRBJ2-1, with 8 bases matching TRBD1. The length of the CDR3 is 13 residues. Germline assignment: CDR1 LNHDA and CDR2 SQIVND (reference sequence). V lost 5 bases to trimming and J lost 8 bases; unmatched junction nucleotides: 5. The CDR3 DNA reads TGTGCCAGTAGTCGACAGGGGATGGATGAGCAGTTCTTC. Translated: CASSRQGMDEQFF.

The chain employs TRBV27 and TRBJ1-4; D is undetermined. CDR1 is MNHEY and CDR2 is SMNVEV in the germline V gene (reference sequence). V lost 5 bases and J 2 bases, leaving 3 bases between the germline ends. The CDR3 length is 12 residues. CDR3 residues: CASSRTNEKLFF. The CDR3 DNA sequence: TGTGCCAGCAGTCGGACTAATGAAAAACTGTTTTTT.

This clone has just one count. The chain combines TRBV4-2 with TRBJ2-3; 13 bases are shared with TRBD2. The CDR3 is 18 amino acids. CDR1 is LGHNA, CDR2 YNFKEQ, per germline. The junction had 8 bases not matched to a gene; V was cut back by 0 bases and J by 5 bases. The CDR3 DNA reads TGTGCCAGCAGCCAAGAACCGTCACTAGCGGGAGGGCAAGATACGCAGTATTTT. It translates to CASSQEPSLAGGQDTQYF.

The gene calls are TRBV2 and TRBJ1-4, with a possible D match to TRBD1 (5 bases). V was pared by 6 bases and J by 3 bases, with 14 bases between. The CDR3 is 15 residues long. CDR1 and CDR2 (germline): SNHLY, FYNNEI. The DNA for the CDR3 is TGTGCCAGCAGGATGCAGGGCGGACCTAATGAAAAACTGTTTTTT. Translated, it gives CASRMQGGPNEKLFF.

This chain joins TRBV18 and TRBJ2-7; D may be TRBD2 (6 bases). This CDR3 has 14 amino acids. From germline, CDR1 is KGHSH and CDR2 LQKENI. Trimming took 5 bases from V and 4 from J, leaving 15 bases between them. Here the CDR3 reads CASSTGVEGYEQYF. Here the CDR3 DNA reads TGTGCCAGCTCAACGGGGGTGGAAGGGTACGAGCAGTACTTC.

The chain combines TRBV5-1 with TRBJ2-1; 8 bases are a match to TRBD2. The trim removed 1 base at V and 10 bases at J, leaving 4 bases unmatched. CDR1 is SGHRS and CDR2 is YFSETQ in the germline V gene. The CDR3 runs 13 residues. The CDR3: CASSLLGTREQFF. The DNA of the CDR3 is TGCGCCAGCAGCTTGTTGGGGACTAGAGAGCAGTTCTTC. Full variable domain (missing parts from reference TRBV5-1 and TRBJ2-1): KAGVTQTPRYLIKTRGQQVTLSCSPISGHRSVSWYQQTPGQGLQFLFEYFSETQRNKGNFPGRFSGRQFSNSRSEMNVSTLELGDSALYLCASSLLGTREQFFGPGTRLTVL.

The CDR3 bases are TGTGCCAGCTCGGACGGGGGGGCCGTCTATGGCTACACCTTC. It encodes CASSDGGAVYGYTF. The chain links TRBV19 to TRBJ1-2, with D possibly matching TRBD1 (6 bases). Germline V gene sequence: CDR1 LNHDA, CDR2 SQIVND (reference sequence). There are 14 residues in the CDR3. Trimming left V 9 bases short and J 4 bases short, with 18 bases between.

The chain couples TRBV4-1 to TRBJ2-7; possibly TRBD1 for D (6 bases). CDR1 and CDR2 (germline): MGHRA, YSYEKL. Trimming removed 4 bases from V and 0 bases from J, with 13 bases in between. This CDR3 spans 15 amino acids. CDR3 DNA: TGCGCCAGCAGCCCGATCTTGACAGGCTCCTACGAGCAGTACTTC. This codes for CASSPILTGSYEQYF.

This clone was seen more than once but under ten times. Here the CDR3 reads CASSFGMGQGEQTQYF. CDR3 bases: TGCGCCAGCAGTTTTGGAATGGGGCAGGGTGAACAGACCCAGTACTTC. The rearrangement uses TRBV5-1 and TRBJ2-5, with D perhaps matching TRBD1 (5 bases). Germline values: CDR1 SGHRS, CDR2 YFSETQ. CDR3 length: 16 amino acids. V lost 5 bases and J 6 bases, leaving 23 bases between the germline ends. The complete variable domain, with remaining parts taken from reference TRBV5-1 and TRBJ2-5, reads KAGVTQTPRYLIKTRGQQVTLSCSPISGHRSVSWYQQTPGQGLQFLFEYFSETQRNKGNFPGRFSGRQFSNSRSEMNVSTLELGDSALYLCASSFGMGQGEQTQYFGPGTRLLVL.

The chain employs TRBV27 and TRBJ1-5; weak D call: TRBD1 (6 bases). Germline CDR1 and CDR2: MNHEY and SMNVEV (reference sequence). CDR3 length equals 16 residues. With 5 bases removed from V and 1 base from J, the gap between germline ends came to 15 bases. The CDR3 reads CASSTFAQGSNQPQHF. The CDR3 DNA reads as TGTGCCAGCAGTACCTTCGCCCAGGGGAGCAATCAGCCCCAGCATTTT.

The chain combines TRBV7-6 with TRBJ2-7; 11 bases line up with TRBD1. Germline V gene lookup returns CDR1 SGHVS and CDR2 FNYEAQ. The CDR3 covers 17 residues. The J segment lost 6 bases and the V segment lost 7 bases, leaving 17 bases of the junction unmatched. The CDR3 is CASTLTTPGTGGSEQYF. The CDR3 nucleotides are TGTGCCAGCACCCTCACGACACCCGGGACAGGGGGTAGCGAGCAGTACTTC. The full variable domain, completed using reference TRBV7-6 and TRBJ2-7, is GAGVSQSPRYKVTKRGQDVALRCDPISGHVSLYWYRQALGQGPEFLTYFNYEAQQDKSGLPNDRFSAERPEGSISTLTIQRTEQRDSAMYRCASTLTTPGTGGSEQYFGPGTRLTVT.

This clone was observed once. Written as DNA, the CDR3 is TGCGCCAGCAGCCAACTATCTAGCTCCGAATCCTACAATGAGCAGTTCTTC. Translated: CASSQLSSSESYNEQFF. V and J are TRBV4-1 and TRBJ2-1, with D possibly matching TRBD2 (5 bases). The germline V and J ends were trimmed by 2 bases and 1 base, with 15 bases remaining between them. Germline-derived CDR1 and CDR2 are MGHRA and YSYEKL. The CDR3 is 17 residues long.

The DNA for the CDR3 is TGTGCCAGCAGCTACAGGGGGTCCAATCAGCCCCAGCATTTT. Translation gives CASSYRGSNQPQHF. V usage is TRBV7-2 and J usage is TRBJ1-5; 8 nucleotides line up with TRBD1. The trim removed 4 bases at V and 3 bases at J, leaving 2 bases unmatched. The CDR3 extends over 14 amino acids. Germline values: CDR1 SGHTA, CDR2 FQGNSA.

In DNA, the CDR3 is TGTGCCAGCAGTTTGACCCCGAGGGTAGCGGGGTACAATGAGCAGTTCTTC. This encodes CASSLTPRVAGYNEQFF. The V gene is TRBV28, the J gene TRBJ2-1; TRBD2 matches at 8 bases. The germline CDR1 and CDR2 sequences are MDHEN and SYDVKM. Trimming took 3 bases from V and 4 from J; bases not matched to a gene: 11. This CDR3 has 17 amino acids.

The chain couples TRBV19 to TRBJ1-5, with D unclear. Per the germline V gene, CDR1 is LNHDA and CDR2 is SQIVND (reference sequence). V lost 4 bases and J lost 8, with 9 bases in between. The length of the CDR3 is 12 residues. The CDR3 spells CASSKGEEPQHF. CDR3 nucleotides: TGTGCCAGTAGTAAAGGAGAAGAGCCCCAGCATTTT.

This clone is categorized as medium-sized. This rearrangement joins TRBV6-6 to TRBJ1-1; 7 positions agree with TRBD1. The CDR3 runs 13 residues. The germline gives CDR1 MNHNY, CDR2 SVGAGI (reference sequence). J lost 4 bases, V lost 5 bases, and 4 bases had no gene match. The CDR3 loop reads CASSLDRATEAFF. For the CDR3, the DNA is TGTGCCAGCAGTCTCGACAGGGCCACTGAAGCTTTCTTT.